This entry lists 17 T cell receptor beta chains sequenced from one sample in a study of cytomegalovirus exposure and HLA in healthy donors. Libraries were prepared by immunoSEQ multiplex PCR; TCRdb keeps only in-frame clonotypes and omits some of them. The profile shows 110,000 or so clones, under 85% of them singletons. Sequencing used PBMCs. Source of these receptors: a woman aged 18-29 years in good health and CMV-seronegative.

The chain couples TRBV7-9 to TRBJ1-3; 8 bases match TRBD1. Per germline, CDR1 SEHNR and CDR2 FQNEAQ (reference sequence). The J segment lost 8 bases and the V segment lost 3 bases, leaving 15 bases of the junction unmatched. This CDR3 has 17 amino acids. Here the CDR3 reads CASSFWGLQGVGDTIYF. The CDR3 DNA follows: TGTGCCAGCAGCTTCTGGGGCCTACAGGGGGTAGGGGACACCATATATTTT.

The J gene is TRBJ1-5, the V gene TRBV7-6; no definite D call. The germline gives CDR1 SGHVS, CDR2 FNYEAQ. The CDR3 has 15 amino acids. V was cut by 3 bases and J by 1 base, with 10 bases left in between. CDR3 region: CASSFPRESNQPQHF. The CDR3 DNA reads TGTGCCAGCAGCTTTCCTCGGGAGAGCAATCAGCCCCAGCATTTT.

The chain has TRBV19 and TRBJ2-3; 9 bases are shared with TRBD2. This CDR3 contains 19 residues. The V and J ends lost 7 bases and 2 bases, in that order; junction bases with no gene match: 19. Germline CDR1 is LNHDA and CDR2 is SQIVND (reference sequence). Written as DNA, the CDR3 is TGTGCCAGTACCCTCGGAGGTCTAGCGGGGCCTTCGTCCACAGATACGCAGTATTTT. This translates into CASTLGGLAGPSSTDTQYF.

This clone was observed a single time. A junction end diverges from the germline sequence, so it may reflect a read error. At the DNA level, this CDR3 is encoded by other sequences in the same sample as well. This sequence joins TRBV30 and TRBJ1-5; D call uncertain. This CDR3 is 13 amino acids long. Germline-derived CDR1 and CDR2 are GTSNPN and SVGIG (reference sequence). CDR3 residues: CAWSVSGDQPQHF. The DNA for the CDR3 is TGTGCCTGGAGTGTAAGCGGCGATCAGCCCCAACATTTT.

V and J are TRBV27 and TRBJ2-1; 10 nucleotides line up with TRBD2. This CDR3 is built from 19 residues. Germline lookup yields CDR1 MNHEY and CDR2 SMNVEV (reference sequence). Losses at the gene ends were 1 base for V and 0 bases for J; bases not matched to a gene: 9. The DNA for the CDR3 is TGTGCCAGCAGTTTATGGGGTTCTAGCGGGGGCCACTCCTACAATGAGCAGTTCTTC. Its translation is CASSLWGSSGGHSYNEQFF.

The chain uses TRBV7-9 and TRBJ1-2; the match to TRBD1 covers 11 bases. This CDR3 has 16 amino acids. The V segment lost 3 bases and the J segment 3 bases; nucleotides outside the gene matches: 6. The germline gives CDR1 SEHNR, CDR2 FQNEAQ (reference sequence). The CDR3 reads CASSLRTGGDDYGYTF. The DNA for the CDR3 is TGTGCCAGCAGCTTGAGGACAGGGGGCGATGACTATGGCTACACCTTC.

This chain uses TRBV10-3 with TRBJ1-6; D is unclear. Trimming pared 2 bases from V and 7 bases from J, leaving 12 bases between. This CDR3 is 15 amino acids long. The V gene's germline CDR1 is ENHRY and CDR2 SYGVKD. CDR3 residues: CAISEQPGKNSPLHF. CDR3 DNA sequence: TGTGCCATCAGTGAGCAACCGGGGAAAAATTCACCCCTCCACTTT.

The CDR3 bases are TGTGCCAGCAGCTTAAGTAGGGGCCAGGGTACCCTCTCTGGAAACACCATATATTTT. The encoded protein is CASSLSRGQGTLSGNTIYF. The chain employs TRBV7-9 and TRBJ1-3; D is possibly TRBD1 (5 bases). This CDR3 comprises 19 residues. Trimming stripped 2 bases from V and 0 bases from J, with 20 bases between. The germline CDR1 and CDR2 sequences are SEHNR and FQNEAQ (reference sequence).

The CDR3 sequence: CASSFSEKLFF. DNA of the CDR3: TGTGCCAGCAGCTTTTCAGAAAAACTGTTTTTT. J is TRBJ1-4 and V is TRBV7-9; D call uncertain. Trimming stripped 3 bases from V and 8 bases from J, with 4 bases between. The CDR3 runs to 11 residues. Germline assignment: CDR1 SEHNR and CDR2 FQNEAQ (reference sequence).

The sample holds a few counts of this clone. The gene calls are TRBV5-4 and TRBJ2-1; 10 bases map to TRBD2. Germline V gene sequence: CDR1 SGHNT, CDR2 YYREEE (reference sequence). V gave up 1 base and J gave up 9 bases; unmatched junction bases: 10. CDR3 size: 16 residues. CDR3 in amino acids: CASSLPSGGNLGEQFF. For the CDR3, the DNA is TGTGCCAGCAGCTTGCCTAGCGGGGGCAATCTAGGTGAGCAGTTCTTC.

There are a few counts of this clone. The DNA of the CDR3 is TGTGCCAGCAGCCGGACTAGCTACAATGAGCAGTTCTTC. Its protein product is CASSRTSYNEQFF. V is TRBV25-1 and J is TRBJ2-1, with 7 bases that match TRBD2. Germline lookup yields CDR1 MGHDK and CDR2 SYGVNS. Losses at the gene ends were 6 bases for V and 3 bases for J; bases not matched to a gene: 2. CDR3 length: 13 residues.

This rearrangement joins TRBV29-1 to TRBJ2-5; unclear D gene. V shed 6 bases and J shed 1 base, with 3 bases lying between them. CDR3 size: 10 residues. Germline-derived CDR1 and CDR2 are SQVTM and ANQGSEA. For the CDR3, the DNA is TGCAGCGTCTCCCAAGAGACCCAGTACTTC. This encodes CSVSQETQYF.

Written as DNA, the CDR3 is TGTGCCAGCAGTTACTCGCGGGACAGGGGAGGGACTGAAGCTTTCTTT. It yields the protein CASSYSRDRGGTEAFF. The chain carries TRBV6-5 and TRBJ1-1, with 10 bases identical to TRBD1. This CDR3 region has 16 residues. J lost 5 bases, V lost 0 bases, and 6 bases had no gene match. Germline-derived CDR1 and CDR2 are MNHEY and SVGAGI.

This clone turned up a few times. This chain joins TRBV6-1 and TRBJ1-1; D remains ambiguous. Per germline, CDR1 MNHNS and CDR2 SASEGT. V lost 3 bases, J lost 11 bases, and 16 bases lay in between. This CDR3 has 13 residues. The CDR3 reads CASSDARGEYAFF. As DNA, the CDR3 is TGTGCCAGCAGTGATGCCCGCGGGGAGTACGCTTTCTTT.

This clone appeared once. The chain joins TRBV5-1 to TRBJ2-5, with 10 bases aligning to TRBD2. The CDR3 has 15 amino acids. Per the germline V gene, CDR1 is SGHRS and CDR2 is YFSETQ. V gave up 0 bases and J gave up 3 bases; unmatched junction bases: 2. The CDR3 loop is CASSLGLAGKETQYF. CDR3 DNA: TGCGCCAGCAGCTTGGGACTAGCGGGTAAAGAGACCCAGTACTTC.

The J gene is TRBJ2-6, the V gene TRBV7-6; a weak D match, TRBD2 (6 bases). There are 19 residues in the CDR3. Germline V lookup: CDR1 SGHVS, CDR2 FNYEAQ. V was cut by 1 base and J by 1 base, with 17 bases left in between. The CDR3 DNA sequence: TGTGCCAGCAGCTTAGTTCTAGGTTTGGAGGGTTCTGGGGCCAACGTCCTGACTTTC. Its translation: CASSLVLGLEGSGANVLTF.

This clone was found once. The chain has TRBV7-9 and TRBJ1-1, with D maybe TRBD1 (5 bases). Trimming stripped 5 bases from V and 5 bases from J, with 9 bases between. This CDR3 spans 12 amino acids. Looked up from germline, CDR1 is SEHNR and CDR2 is FQNEAQ (reference sequence). The CDR3: CASSQGATEAFF. CDR3 sequence (DNA): TGTGCCAGCAGCCAAGGGGCGACTGAAGCTTTCTTT.